This T cell receptor (beta chain) was sequenced during a study of spatial heterogeneity in lung cancer. TCRdb used MiXCR to reprocess the 5' RACE reads, holding one entry per CDR3 protein. The sample includes more than 75,000 distinct CDR3 sequences, around 19% of them seen just once. Time point in this sample: blood at routine non-recurrence follow-up after resection. This CDR3 region has 16 residues. Trimming removed 3 bases at V and 4 bases at J, with 18 bases between. A few counts support this clonotype. The source is a male donor with early-stage non-small cell lung cancer. The specimen was PBMCs, collected at follow-up. The chain uses TRBV12-3 or TRBV12-4 and TRBJ1-2, with D unclear. The CDR3 loop is CASSFLDGPRFYGYTF. In nucleotides, the CDR3 is TGTGCCAGCAGTTTCCTGGACGGCCCGAGGTTCTATGGCTACACCTTC.